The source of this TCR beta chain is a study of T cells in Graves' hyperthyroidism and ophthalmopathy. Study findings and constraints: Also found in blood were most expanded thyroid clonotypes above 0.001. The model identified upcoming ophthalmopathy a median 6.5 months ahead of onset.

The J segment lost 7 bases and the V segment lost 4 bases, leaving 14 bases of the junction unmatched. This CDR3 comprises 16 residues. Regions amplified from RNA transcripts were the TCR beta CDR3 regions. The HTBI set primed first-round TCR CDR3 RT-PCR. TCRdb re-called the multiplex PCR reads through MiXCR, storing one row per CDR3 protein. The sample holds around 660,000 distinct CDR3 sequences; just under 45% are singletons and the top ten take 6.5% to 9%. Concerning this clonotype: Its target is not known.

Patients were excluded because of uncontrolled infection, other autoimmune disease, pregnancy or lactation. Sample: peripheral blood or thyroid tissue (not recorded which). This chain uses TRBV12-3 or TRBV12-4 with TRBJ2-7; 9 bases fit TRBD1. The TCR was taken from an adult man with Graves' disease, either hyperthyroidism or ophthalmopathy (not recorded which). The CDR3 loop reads CASSSSGGTGWREQYF. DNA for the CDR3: TGTGCCAGCAGTTCCTCCGGTGGGACAGGGTGGCGGGAGCAGTACTTC.